The 32 T cell receptor beta chains below were found in one sample sequenced in a study of cytomegalovirus exposure and HLA in healthy donors. PCR used 60 Vbeta primers and 13 Jbeta primers. TCRdb's copy holds only in-frame clones and misses some; the assay was immunoSEQ multiplex PCR. In all, the sample yields roughly 120,000 clones. The source material was PBMCs. The receptors originated from a man aged 18-30 years in good health and CMV-seronegative.

The chain recombines TRBV19 with TRBJ2-6, with D perhaps matching TRBD1 (5 bases). Germline assignment: CDR1 LNHDA and CDR2 SQIVND (reference sequence). The CDR3 length is 14 residues. V dropped 3 bases and J dropped 3 bases, with 6 bases sitting between them. The CDR3 DNA reads as TGTGCCAGTAGTATTGACAGTGGGGCCAACGTCCTGACTTTC. It yields the protein CASSIDSGANVLTF.

V gene TRBV7-8 combines with J gene TRBJ1-5; 11 bases agree with TRBD1. The CDR3 runs to 17 residues. CDR1 SGHVS and CDR2 FQNEAQ come from the germline V gene. The V gene end was trimmed by 5 bases and the J gene end by 1 base; junction bases not matched to a gene: 7. DNA of the CDR3: TGTGCCAGCAGCCCCCGGGACAGGGGGGAGAGCAATCAGCCCCAGCATTTT. As protein: CASSPRDRGESNQPQHF. The full variable domain, in which reference TRBV7-8 and TRBJ1-5 provide the parts outside the CDR3, is GAGVSQSPRYKVAKRGQDVALRCDPISGHVSLFWYQQALGQGPEFLTYFQNEAQLDKSGLPSDRFFAERPEGSVSTLKIQRTQQEDSAVYLCASSPRDRGESNQPQHFGDGTRLSIL.

This chain uses TRBV19 with TRBJ1-1; D is uncertain. This CDR3 is built from 12 residues. The V gene lost 1 base and the J gene lost 7 bases, with 7 bases spanning the gap. Germline V gene data show CDR1 as LNHDA and CDR2 as SQIVND (reference sequence). The CDR3 here is CASSIVGGEAFF. CDR3 coding DNA: TGTGCCAGTAGTATAGTCGGTGGTGAAGCTTTCTTT.

This sequence joins TRBV9 and TRBJ2-1, with a weak D call TRBD2 (6 bases). Germline V gene data show CDR1 as SGDLS and CDR2 as YYNGEE. The CDR3 runs to 13 residues. Trimming left V 7 bases short and J 4 bases short, with 12 bases between. CDR3 protein: CASDGGWYNEQFF. The CDR3 bases are TGTGCCAGCGACGGAGGGTGGTACAATGAGCAGTTCTTC.

The V and J genes are TRBV7-9 and TRBJ2-1, with 13 bases lining up with TRBD2. The V segment lost 4 bases and the J segment 8 bases; nucleotides outside the gene matches: 5. The CDR3 is 15 amino acids. The germline V gene has CDR1 SEHNR and CDR2 FQNEAQ (reference sequence). The CDR3 nucleotides read TGTGCCAGCAGCTCCACAGGACTAGCGGGAGATGAGCAGTTCTTC. Its protein product is CASSSTGLAGDEQFF.

The chain employs TRBV28 and TRBJ2-5; weak D call: TRBD2 (6 bases). With 4 bases removed from V and 2 bases from J, the gap between germline ends came to 17 bases. This CDR3 is built from 16 residues. CDR1 is MDHEN, CDR2 SYDVKM, per germline. CDR3 amino acids: CASSSLVGGSQETQYF. The CDR3 region has the DNA TGTGCCAGCAGTTCGCTGGTTGGGGGGTCTCAAGAGACCCAGTACTTC.

This chain joins TRBV19 and TRBJ1-1, with TRBD1 matching 7 bases. Per the germline V gene, CDR1 is LNHDA and CDR2 is SQIVND (reference sequence). CDR3 length: 14 amino acids. V lost 4 bases to trimming and J lost 4 bases; unmatched junction nucleotides: 6. The CDR3 reads CASSTPGGGTEAFF. CDR3 sequence (DNA): TGTGCCAGTAGTACCCCAGGGGGTGGCACTGAAGCTTTCTTT. Combining the CDR3 with reference TRBV19 and TRBJ1-1 gives the whole variable domain DGGITQSPKYLFRKEGQNVTLSCEQNLNHDAMYWYRQDPGQGLRLIYYSQIVNDFQKGDIAEGYSVSREKKESFPLTVTSAQKNPTAFYLCASSTPGGGTEAFFGQGTRLTVV.

This sequence joins TRBV18 and TRBJ2-1, with TRBD2 matching 9 bases. This CDR3 contains 16 residues. Germline V gene data show CDR1 as KGHSH and CDR2 as LQKENI. With 2 bases clipped from V and 7 bases from J, the junction kept 9 bases outside the gene matches. CDR3 bases: TGTGCCAGCTCACCAGGGCGCGGGGGGGCTGGAAATGAGCAGTTCTTC. This gives the protein CASSPGRGGAGNEQFF.

The gene calls are TRBV5-6 and TRBJ1-5; D remains ambiguous. The V gene's germline CDR1 is SGHDT and CDR2 YYEEEE. V gave up 0 bases and J gave up 2 bases, with 12 bases separating them. This CDR3 contains 16 residues. CDR3 sequence: CASSLGGLLGNQPQHF. The DNA for the CDR3 is TGTGCCAGCAGCTTGGGCGGGTTGTTGGGCAATCAGCCCCAGCATTTT.

The rearrangement links TRBV10-3 to TRBJ1-2; D is ambiguous. Germline V lookup: CDR1 ENHRY, CDR2 SYGVKD. CDR3 length: 14 residues. The V and J ends lost 4 bases and 4 bases respectively, with 13 bases between them. Here the CDR3 DNA reads TGTGCCATCAGTGTTGTACAGATAAGCTATGGCTACACCTTC. Encoded protein: CAISVVQISYGYTF.

The chain couples TRBV7-8 to TRBJ1-2; unclear D gene. The germline gives CDR1 SGHVS, CDR2 FQNEAQ. CDR3 length: 14 amino acids. The germline V and J ends were trimmed by 0 bases and 4 bases, with 9 bases remaining between them. The CDR3 DNA is TGTGCCAGCAGCTTAGCCCCAGAAAGCTATGGCTACACCTTC. It specifies CASSLAPESYGYTF.

The V and J genes are TRBV5-1 and TRBJ2-2, with 12 bases aligning to TRBD2. The germline V gene encodes CDR1 SGHRS and CDR2 YFSETQ. Trimming took 3 bases from V and 5 from J; bases not matched to a gene: 8. The CDR3 has 17 residues. The CDR3 region has the DNA TGCGCCAGCAGCTGGGAACGACTAGCGGGGGAAACCGGGGAGCTGTTTTTT. It is translated as CASSWERLAGETGELFF.

V gene TRBV4-1 combines with J gene TRBJ1-1, with a tentative D call TRBD1 (6 bases). V was clipped by 3 bases and J by 1 base, with 12 bases between them. Germline assignment: CDR1 MGHRA and CDR2 YSYEKL. The length of the CDR3 is 15 residues. CDR3 coding DNA: TGCGCCAGCAGCCACCAGGGGACGGCGAACACTGAAGCTTTCTTT. This encodes CASSHQGTANTEAFF.

The J gene is TRBJ1-5, the V gene TRBV2; D is undetermined. V was cut by 2 bases and J by 9 bases, with 14 bases left in between. The length of the CDR3 is 14 residues. From germline, CDR1 is SNHLY and CDR2 FYNNEI. CDR3 in amino acids: CASSETLRPRPQHF. CDR3 nucleotides: TGTGCCAGCAGTGAAACTCTGAGGCCACGGCCCCAGCATTTT.

V gene TRBV7-9 combines with J gene TRBJ1-2, with D possibly being TRBD1 (5 bases). In germline, CDR1 is SEHNR, CDR2 FQNEAQ (reference sequence). The CDR3 loop spans 14 amino acids. Trimming shortened V by 5 bases and J by 1 base, and 11 bases separated the two germline ends. CDR3 bases: TGTGCCAGCAGCCGGGAGGGGAATAACTATGGCTACACCTTC. It specifies CASSREGNNYGYTF.

The rearrangement uses TRBV30 and TRBJ1-3; no firm D call. V lost 2 bases to trimming and J lost 1 base, with 15 bases between them. Germline values: CDR1 GTSNPN, CDR2 SVGIG (reference sequence). This CDR3 is built from 16 residues. CDR3 bases: TGTGCCTGGAGTAACGGACTAGTGGGATCTGGAAACACCATATATTTT. Translation gives CAWSNGLVGSGNTIYF.

The genes are TRBV30 and TRBJ2-3, with D hard to call. The CDR3 runs 12 residues. Germline V CDR1 and CDR2: GTSNPN, SVGIG (reference sequence). The germline V and J ends were trimmed by 4 bases and 8 bases, with 13 bases remaining between them. CDR3 sequence (DNA): TGTGCCTGGAAGCAGGCATTCGGTACGCAGTATTTT. It is translated as CAWKQAFGTQYF. Using reference TRBV30 and TRBJ2-3 for the parts outside the CDR3, the full variable domain is SQTIHQWPATLVQPVGSPLSLECTVEGTSNPNLYWYRQAAGRGLQLLFYSVGIGQISSEVPQNLSASRPQDRQFILSSKKLLLSDSGFYLCAWKQAFGTQYFGPGTRLTVL.

The J gene is TRBJ2-1, the V gene TRBV30; D gene ambiguous. V was cut by 6 bases and J by 3 bases, with 15 bases left in between. The CDR3 is 14 amino acids. Looked up from germline, CDR1 is GTSNPN and CDR2 is SVGIG (reference sequence). The CDR3 sequence: CACSEAFLYNEQFF. The CDR3 DNA sequence: TGTGCCTGCTCCGAGGCGTTCCTCTACAATGAGCAGTTCTTC. The complete variable domain, with remaining parts taken from reference TRBV30 and TRBJ2-1, reads SQTIHQWPATLVQPVGSPLSLECTVEGTSNPNLYWYRQAAGRGLQLLFYSVGIGQISSEVPQNLSASRPQDRQFILSSKKLLLSDSGFYLCACSEAFLYNEQFFGPGTRLTVL.

This chain uses TRBV10-3 with TRBJ2-1, with 8 nucleotides matching TRBD1. The V and J ends lost 8 bases and 3 bases, in that order; junction bases with no gene match: 6. The CDR3 covers 14 residues. Germline CDR1 is ENHRY and CDR2 is SYGVKD. CDR3 residues: CAILRDRSYNEQFF. The CDR3 nucleotides are TGTGCCATCCTCCGGGACAGGAGCTACAATGAGCAGTTCTTC.

The rearrangement links TRBV19 to TRBJ1-2; weak D call: TRBD1 (5 bases). The CDR3 has 13 residues. V lost 7 bases and J lost 0, with 9 bases in between. Looked up from germline, CDR1 is LNHDA and CDR2 is SQIVND (reference sequence). The chain's CDR3 is CASKAQANYGYTF. Written as DNA, the CDR3 is TGTGCCAGTAAGGCACAGGCTAACTATGGCTACACCTTC.

The chain recombines TRBV5-1 with TRBJ1-6; TRBD1 agrees at 7 bases. The CDR3 has 15 amino acids. Losses at the gene ends were 4 bases for V and 4 bases for J; bases not matched to a gene: 5. Germline V gives CDR1 SGHRS, CDR2 YFSETQ. CDR3 bases: TGCGCCAGCAGCCCTGGGACAGCGTATAATTCACCCCTCCACTTT. Residues: CASSPGTAYNSPLHF.

The gene calls are TRBV9 and TRBJ1-2; 12 nucleotides agree with TRBD1. Germline V CDR1 and CDR2: SGDLS, YYNGEE. V lost 0 bases, J lost 7 bases, and 7 bases stayed unmatched. This CDR3 has 16 residues. For the CDR3, the DNA is TGTGCCAGCAGCGTAGGGACCGGGACAGGGGGCTCTGGCTACACCTTC. Amino acid sequence: CASSVGTGTGGSGYTF.

DNA for the CDR3: TGCAGCGTAACCACAGGGATGAACACTGAAGCTTTCTTT. Amino acids: CSVTTGMNTEAFF. J is TRBJ1-1 and V is TRBV29-1; D may be TRBD1 (6 bases). Trimming removed 6 bases from V and 0 bases from J, with 11 bases in between. The CDR3 totals 13 residues. Germline values: CDR1 SQVTM, CDR2 ANQGSEA.

The V and J genes are TRBV30 and TRBJ2-5, with 7 bases identical to TRBD2. The V gene's germline CDR1 is GTSNPN and CDR2 SVGIG (reference sequence). The CDR3 has 13 amino acids. Germline trimming cut 3 bases from V and 5 bases from J; bases unmatched to any gene: 6. In DNA, the CDR3 is TGTGCCTGGAGCCCCTGGGGGGGTGAGACCCAGTACTTC. Its translation is CAWSPWGGETQYF.

This rearrangement joins TRBV10-3 to TRBJ1-4, with no clear D. This CDR3 contains 14 residues. Germline CDR1 is ENHRY and CDR2 is SYGVKD. Trimming stripped 10 bases from V and 0 bases from J, with 12 bases between. CDR3 in amino acids: CATRRDSTNEKLFF. The CDR3 DNA follows: TGTGCCACCCGTCGGGATTCAACTAATGAAAAACTGTTTTTT.

This sequence joins TRBV15 and TRBJ2-3; no definite D call. V was pared by 0 bases and J by 5 bases, with 6 bases between. Per the germline V gene, CDR1 is LNHNV and CDR2 is YYDKDF (reference sequence). CDR3 length: 13 residues. The CDR3 reads CATSRDFRDTQYF. DNA for the CDR3: TGTGCCACCAGCAGAGATTTCCGAGATACGCAGTATTTT.

The chain couples TRBV6-1 to TRBJ2-5; D call uncertain. V lost 1 base and J 5 bases, leaving 11 bases between the germline ends. The CDR3 spans 14 residues. The germline V gene encodes CDR1 MNHNS and CDR2 SASEGT. CDR3 bases: TGTGCCAGCAGTGAAGTTGGCTGGGCGGAGACCCAGTACTTC. Translated: CASSEVGWAETQYF.

This chain uses TRBV5-6 with TRBJ2-7, with 10 bases fitting TRBD2. Trimming removed 1 base from V and 3 bases from J; junction bases left unmatched: 7. This CDR3 has 16 amino acids. CDR1 is SGHDT, CDR2 YYEEEE, per germline. CDR3: CASSLLRLAGFYEQYF. The CDR3 DNA is TGTGCCAGCAGCTTGCTGAGACTAGCGGGTTTCTACGAGCAGTACTTC.

The V call is TRBV5-1, the J call TRBJ2-7, with 9 bases identical to TRBD1. V lost 1 base and J lost 5; bases outside the gene matches: 10. The germline V gene has CDR1 SGHRS and CDR2 YFSETQ. This CDR3 is built from 16 residues. CDR3 amino acids: CASSLTTGQGNHEQYF. The CDR3 DNA follows: TGCGCCAGCAGCTTGACTACGGGACAGGGTAACCACGAGCAGTACTTC.

The rearrangement links TRBV5-6 to TRBJ2-1, with TRBD1 matching over 8 bases. The CDR3 is 15 residues long. Germline loops: CDR1 SGHDT, CDR2 YYEEEE. Trimming at V came to 4 bases and at J to 6 bases, leaving 9 bases not matched to a gene. CDR3: CASSIQGARVNEQFF. DNA for the CDR3: TGTGCCAGCAGCATCCAGGGGGCGCGGGTCAATGAGCAGTTCTTC.

This chain uses TRBV5-1 with TRBJ1-5; maybe TRBD1 (5 bases). The germline gives CDR1 SGHRS, CDR2 YFSETQ. The CDR3 length is 14 residues. Trimming cost V 1 base and J 6 bases, with 11 bases left between them. CDR3 protein: CASSLTGAGQPQHF. The CDR3 DNA reads as TGCGCCAGCAGCTTGACAGGTGCCGGTCAGCCCCAGCATTTT.

V and J are TRBV19 and TRBJ2-1, with 8 positions matching TRBD1. CDR3 length: 16 amino acids. V was clipped by 2 bases and J by 4 bases; unmatched bases: 7. The germline CDR1 and CDR2 sequences are LNHDA and SQIVND (reference sequence). This CDR3 reads CASSIYAGGGYNEQFF. The CDR3 DNA follows: TGTGCCAGTAGTATATATGCAGGGGGCGGATACAATGAGCAGTTCTTC.